This TCR beta chain was found in a study of circulating CD8 cells and anti-PD-1 response in melanoma. This clonotype counts as large. Antigen specificity is unknown. V was shortened by 6 bases and J by 6 bases, with 17 bases between the two germline ends. CDR1 is SNHLY and CDR2 is FYNNEI in the germline V gene. The CDR3 contains 15 residues. Each library started from around 14 ng of total RNA using the QIAseq Immune Repertoire TCR panel. TCRdb itself ran the reads through MiXCR, one entry per CDR3 protein. The repertoire consists of 400 to 500 distinct CDR3 sequences, with roughly 9.2% occurring once and the leading ten covering about 45%. Findings and limits, study-wide: No tumor material was available, so peptide assays assessed reactivity.

Live CD3+CD8+TCRalphabeta+ cells were sorted into four subsets by PD-1 and/or TIGIT. The specimen was CD8+ T cells from PBMCs, collected at baseline or after one month of anti-PD-1 therapy (not recorded which). This TCR came from a human donor with melanoma. The chain links TRBV2 to TRBJ2-2; D uncertain. The CDR3 reads CASSSGKLIPGELFF. CDR3 in DNA: TGTGCCAGCAGCTCAGGAAAGCTGATTCCCGGGGAGCTGTTTTTT.